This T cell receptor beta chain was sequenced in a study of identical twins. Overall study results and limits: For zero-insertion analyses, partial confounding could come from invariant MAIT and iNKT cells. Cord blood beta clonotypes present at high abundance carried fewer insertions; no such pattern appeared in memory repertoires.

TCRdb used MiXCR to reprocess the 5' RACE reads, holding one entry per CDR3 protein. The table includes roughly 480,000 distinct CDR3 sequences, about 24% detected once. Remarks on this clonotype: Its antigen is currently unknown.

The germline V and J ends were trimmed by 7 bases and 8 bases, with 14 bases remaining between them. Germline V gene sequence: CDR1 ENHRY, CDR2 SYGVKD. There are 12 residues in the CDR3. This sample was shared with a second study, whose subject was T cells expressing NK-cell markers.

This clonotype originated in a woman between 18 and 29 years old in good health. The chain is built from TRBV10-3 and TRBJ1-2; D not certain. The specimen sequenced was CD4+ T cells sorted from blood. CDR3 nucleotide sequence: TGTGCCATCAAGGCCAACTTGTCGGGCTACACCTTC. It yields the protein CAIKANLSGYTF.